These T cell receptor beta chains were read from a single sample in a study of cytomegalovirus exposure and HLA in healthy donors. Some clones are missing from TCRdb's copy, which holds only in-frame ones; the method was immunoSEQ multiplex PCR. The sample holds more than 95,000 clones, under 85% seen once. The sequencing input was PBMCs. These receptors were taken from a female donor in good health and CMV-seropositive. Each CDR3 is given with its conserved first and last residue. A D gene is named only where the DNA matches it firmly. Some rows have no size entry. The others give once, few or many, or a class for an expanded clone.

V gene	clone size	D gene	J gene	CDR3 protein	CDR3 DNA
TRBV5-1	few	.	TRBJ1-6	CASRRWGGNSPLHF	TGCGCCAGCAGACGTTGGGGGGGTAATTCACCCCTCCACTTT
TRBV5-1	.	.	TRBJ2-3	CASSSAGSDTQYF	TGCGCCAGCAGCTCCGCGGGATCGGATACGCAGTATTTT
TRBV6-1	.	.	TRBJ1-3	CASSESSELSGNTIYF	TGTGCCAGCAGTGAAAGTAGCGAGCTCTCTGGAAACACCATATATTTT
TRBV19	few	TRBD1	TRBJ1-5	CASSIAGQGGQPQHF	TGTGCCAGTAGTATCGCGGGACAGGGGGGACAGCCCCAGCATTTT
TRBV30	once	TRBD2	TRBJ2-1	CAWSVRDGRNNEQFF	TGTGCCTGGAGTGTACGGGACGGGAGGAACAATGAGCAGTTCTTC
TRBV13	.	.	TRBJ1-3	CASSLSSSGNTIYF	TGTGCCAGCAGCTTATCGAGCTCTGGAAACACCATATATTTT
TRBV2	few	.	TRBJ2-2	CASMVATGELFF	TGTGCCAGCATGGTAGCCACCGGGGAGCTGTTTTTT
TRBV9	.	.	TRBJ2-1	CASSARGNARTAAYNEQFF	TGTGCCAGCAGCGCCCGAGGGAACGCAAGGACAGCTGCCTACAATGAGCAGTTCTTC
TRBV28	once	TRBD1	TRBJ1-2	CASSGTGRIYGYTF	TGTGCCAGCAGCGGGACAGGGAGAATCTATGGCTACACCTTC
TRBV30	.	TRBD1	TRBJ1-4	CAWETGGLEKLFF	TGTGCCTGGGAGACAGGGGGACTTGAAAAACTGTTTTTT
TRBV6-5	.	.	TRBJ1-1	CASSYGGRATEAFF	TGTGCCAGCAGTTACGGGGGCAGGGCTACTGAAGCTTTCTTT
TRBV27	.	.	TRBJ2-7	CASSVRQAPYEQYF	TGTGCCAGCAGTGTACGACAGGCCCCTTACGAGCAGTACTTC
TRBV28	many	.	TRBJ1-1	CASRGNQGKLEAFF	TGTGCCAGCAGGGGGAACCAGGGGAAACTTGAAGCTTTCTTT
TRBV29-1	.	TRBD1	TRBJ1-2	CSVIDRGEGYGYTF	TGCAGCGTTATTGACAGGGGGGAAGGCTATGGCTACACCTTC
TRBV30	once	TRBD1	TRBJ2-3	CAWSPGQGRTDTQYF	TGTGCCTGGAGTCCGGGACAGGGAAGGACAGATACGCAGTATTTT
TRBV14	once	TRBD1	TRBJ1-1	CASSRTGVKNTEAFF	TGTGCCAGCAGCCGAACAGGGGTTAAGAACACTGAAGCTTTCTTT
TRBV7-7	few	.	TRBJ2-7	CASSLQVRGEQYF	TGTGCTAGCAGCTTACAGGTCCGGGGGGAGCAGTACTTC
TRBV25-1	few	.	TRBJ1-1	CASSGLQENTEAFF	TGTGCCAGCAGTGGCTTGCAGGAGAACACTGAAGCTTTCTTT
TRBV2	few	TRBD1	TRBJ1-6	CASRGTGLSNSPLHF	TGTGCCAGCAGGGGGACAGGGCTTAGTAATTCACCCCTCCACTTT
TRBV7-9	.	TRBD1	TRBJ2-7	CASSSPGQGARYEQYF	TGTGCCAGCAGCTCCCCGGGACAGGGGGCAAGATACGAGCAGTACTTC
TRBV13	.	TRBD1	TRBJ1-5	CASSLRQGDNQPQHF	TGTGCCAGCAGCTTGCGACAGGGTGACAATCAGCCCCAGCATTTT
TRBV2	.	.	TRBJ2-5	CASSSLQETQYF	TGTGCCAGCAGCTCCCTCCAAGAGACCCAGTACTTC
TRBV7-2	.	TRBD1	TRBJ1-5	CASSLDRGWGQPQHF	TGTGCCAGCAGCTTAGACAGGGGATGGGGGCAGCCCCAGCATTTT
TRBV5-5	few	.	TRBJ2-1	CATTNLASPLSSYNEQFF	TGTGCCACCACCAACCTAGCGAGCCCTCTAAGCTCCTACAATGAGCAGTTCTTC
TRBV7-7	.	.	TRBJ2-6	CASSPSGSANVLTF	TGTGCTAGCAGTCCATCGGGAAGTGCCAACGTCCTGACTTTC
TRBV5-1	.	TRBD2	TRBJ2-3	CASSYSGRGPDTQYF	TGCGCCAGCAGCTATAGCGGGAGGGGCCCAGATACGCAGTATTTT
TRBV7-8	.	.	TRBJ2-1	CASSLGVYINEQFF	TGTGCCAGCAGCTTAGGAGTCTATATAAATGAGCAGTTCTTC
TRBV14	.	TRBD1	TRBJ1-2	CASSQVGTVFYGYTF	TGTGCCAGCAGCCAAGTCGGGACAGTCTTCTATGGCTACACCTTC
TRBV28	few	TRBD1	TRBJ2-1	CASSPRTGRGDEQFF	TGTGCCAGCAGTCCCAGGACAGGCCGTGGTGATGAGCAGTTCTTC
TRBV7-3	.	TRBD2	TRBJ2-1	CASSPRLAGVHEQFF	TGTGCCAGCAGCCCCCGACTAGCGGGAGTTCATGAGCAGTTCTTC
TRBV10-3	once	.	TRBJ2-5	CAISESEDQETQYF	TGTGCCATCAGTGAGTCGGAGGACCAAGAGACCCAGTACTTC
TRBV7-2	.	.	TRBJ2-5	CASSLGTQVLQETQYF	TGTGCCAGCAGCTTAGGAACCCAGGTCCTACAAGAGACCCAGTACTTC
TRBV2	.	.	TRBJ2-7	CASSDSRGASYEQYF	TGTGCCAGCAGTGATTCCCGCGGAGCCTCCTACGAGCAGTACTTC
TRBV29-1	.	.	TRBJ1-2	CSVEGLIYGYTF	TGCAGCGTTGAAGGACTGATCTATGGCTACACCTTC
TRBV9	.	.	TRBJ2-1	CASSVVPNRAYNEQFF	TGTGCCAGCAGCGTAGTCCCCAATCGGGCCTACAATGAGCAGTTCTTC
TRBV5-4	.	.	TRBJ1-4	CASSLETTASKLFF	TGTGCCAGCAGCTTGGAGACGACAGCAAGTAAACTGTTTTTT
TRBV20-1	.	.	TRBJ1-2	CSARVTNGYTF	TGCAGTGCTAGAGTAACTAATGGCTACACCTTC
TRBV28	few	.	TRBJ1-2	CASSLGGIYGYTF	TGTGCCAGCAGTTTAGGGGGCATCTATGGCTACACCTTC
TRBV30	.	.	TRBJ2-7	CAWSPLGVSYEQYF	TGTGCCTGGAGTCCTTTAGGAGTGTCATACGAGCAGTACTTC
TRBV4-1	.	TRBD1	TRBJ2-6	CASAVTGSGANVLTF	TGCGCCAGCGCGGTGACAGGGAGTGGGGCCAACGTCCTGACTTTC
TRBV6-4	few	TRBD2	TRBJ2-1	CASSDLAGGVDEQFF	TGTGCCAGCAGTGACCTAGCGGGGGGTGTCGATGAGCAGTTCTTC
TRBV7-9	.	TRBD2	TRBJ2-1	CASSSPLGGGSYNEQFF	TGTGCCAGCAGCTCACCACTGGGCGGGGGATCCTACAATGAGCAGTTCTTC
TRBV7-2	.	.	TRBJ2-1	CASSSYGGYEQFF	TGTGCCAGCAGCTCCTACGGGGGATATGAGCAGTTCTTC
TRBV2	.	.	TRBJ2-2	CASSGDTNTGELFF	TGTGCCAGCAGTGGAGACACCAACACCGGGGAGCTGTTTTTT
TRBV7-9	.	.	TRBJ2-5	CASSPSTGWVETQYF	TGTGCCAGCAGCCCTAGTACGGGATGGGTAGAGACCCAGTACTTC
TRBV7-2	.	TRBD2	TRBJ2-7	CASSPGTTNYEQYF	TGTGCCAGCAGCCCCGGGACTACTAACTACGAGCAGTACTTC
TRBV2	.	TRBD2	TRBJ2-5	CASSREASGQETQYF	TGTGCCAGCAGTCGGGAGGCTAGCGGGCAAGAGACCCAGTACTTC
TRBV9	.	TRBD2	TRBJ2-3	CASSEGLELTDTQYF	TGTGCCAGCAGCGAGGGACTAGAGCTCACAGATACGCAGTATTTT
TRBV19	.	TRBD2	TRBJ2-3	CASSIDIRSLAGITDTQYF	TGTGCCAGTAGTATAGACATCCGGTCTCTAGCGGGAATCACAGATACGCAGTATTTT
TRBV28	few	TRBD2	TRBJ2-7	CASSLWVAGAYEQYF	TGTGCCAGCAGTTTATGGGTAGCGGGGGCCTACGAGCAGTACTTC
TRBV11-1	few	.	TRBJ1-5	CASSLGPGKPQHF	TGTGCCAGCAGCTTAGGGCCAGGCAAGCCCCAGCATTTT
TRBV11-3	.	.	TRBJ2-3	CASSSIRGNTQYF	TGTGCCAGCAGTTCTATTAGGGGAAATACGCAGTATTTT
TRBV9	.	TRBD1	TRBJ1-2	CASSPRDRGRFGYTF	TGTGCCAGCAGCCCTCGCGACAGGGGGCGATTTGGCTACACCTTC
TRBV7-2	once	.	TRBJ1-1	CASSLSGGTEAFF	TGTGCCAGCAGCCTCTCCGGGGGCACTGAAGCTTTCTTT
TRBV7-2	.	TRBD2	TRBJ2-3	CASSLAGGGRAVTQYF	TGTGCCAGCAGCTTAGCTGGGGGCGGGAGGGCGGTTACGCAGTATTTT
TRBV28	few	TRBD1	TRBJ1-1	CASSGQGRTEAFF	TGTGCCAGCTCAGGACAGGGACGCACTGAAGCTTTCTTT